This T cell receptor beta chain is from a study of persistence of HIV-infected CD4 T cells. Study in general: The sample holds CD4+ T cells responsive to CMV or HIV-1 Gag. Study conclusions and caveats: TCRbeta richness was lower in CMV- and Gag-responding cells than in anti-CD3/anti-CD28-responding cells. TCR analyses could not target the rare provirus-carrying CMV-responding cells.

The stimulus was lysate of CMV-infected fibroblasts, around 11 ug/mL. CD40L-negative CD69-negative CD45RO-high memory CD4+ T cells were sorted as populations depleted of antigen-responding cells. Germline-derived CDR1 and CDR2 are SNHLY and FYNNEI. The CDR3 has 18 residues. The V segment lost 3 bases and the J segment 6 bases; nucleotides outside the gene matches: 14. A word on this clone: Its antigen remains unidentified.

This was the immunoSEQ version 4 assay in survey mode. Profiling relied on immunoSEQ multiplex PCR, and the TCRdb table lists in-frame clones only, not all of them. The sample shows some 30,000 clones, about 80% of them seen only once. The sequence was collected from an adult woman with HIV who was CMV-seropositive. This chain uses TRBV2 with TRBJ2-2, with 9 bases fitting TRBD2. Sequences were derived from CD4+ T cells sorted from PBMCs after approximately 19-hour stimulation, sampled from a patient who received antiretroviral therapy. CDR3 in amino acids: CASSESRPGGGAAGELFF. Here the CDR3 DNA reads TGTGCCAGCAGTGAGAGCCGTCCGGGCGGGGGGGCCGCCGGGGAGCTGTTTTTT.